This T cell receptor (beta chain) was observed in a study of molecular identifiers for immune sequencing clone quantification (dated by TCRdb to the late 2010s). A note on the overall study: In a replicate experiment, RNA from roughly 20,000 or 100,000 naive CD8 T cells was split into five aliquots, four of which were sequenced. This methods study used CD8 T cells to benchmark TCR RNA copy counting and molecular-identifier clustering-based TCR repertoire sequencing (MIDCIRS). Here is what the overall study found, with its caveats: Modeling gave 3 to 3.5 recovered TCR RNA copies per cell versus 9.5 to 10 by digital PCR, implying approximately 30% capture efficiency. The sizes of highly expanded clones could end up underestimated when identical TCR molecules share a barcode. Spiked-in Jurkat TCR RNA (around eleven copies' worth), which is not part of the donor repertoire, was contained in the naive libraries. Spiked-in Jurkat TCR RNA equal to a single cell's worth was reported to be detectable even within one million naive CD8 T cells. Clones above 20 RNA copies held over 98% of molecules in CMV-specific effector cells but under 1% in naive cells. Without barcode sub-clustering, chimeric consensus sequences inflated TCR diversity; chimeras reached as high as 47%.

Comment on this clonotype: What this receptor recognizes is not known. No qualities accompany the bases; no much larger clone lies one base away.

The method was PCR. Sequencing was carried out with a NextSeq 500. Bulk TCR libraries were generated as previously described, with the TCR primers listed in Table S5 used. Total RNA was purified with the Qiagen AllPrep DNA/RNA kit. Before analysis, reads from multiple sequencing runs of the same library were pooled. In the source study's methods: Only reads with exact TCR constant sequence were kept, trimmed to 150 nt, and grouped by their 12-nt molecular barcodes. Reads inside each barcode group were sub-clustered using a 15% Levenshtein threshold, and a quality-weighted consensus sequence was constructed for each RNA molecule. Non-functional sequences were removed, as were lower-count sequences one edit away from another. Based on a fit of two negative binomial distributions, barcode sub-clusters having less than 20% of the maximum read count were discarded. TCRdb reprocessed the public reads (quality trimming at Q25 with fastp, clone calling with MiXCR) and kept in-frame beta chains. Duplicate CDR3 protein sequences are folded into a single record with the most common DNA and genes. TCRdb, rather than the study authors, made the V and J calls. For this sample there are more than 550,000 distinct CDR3 sequences; over 25% appear just once. The ten biggest clones cover 0.7% to 0.95% of the sample.

Libraries of naive CD8 T cells were built from approximately 20,000 to 1,000,000 sorted cells, with 10%, 30% or 50% of the purified RNA used. Naive CD8 T cells were FACS-sorted as CD8+CD4-CCR7+CD45RA+ on a BD FACSAria II into RLT Plus buffer. Nine to eleven TCR copies' worth of Jurkat RNA were spiked into roughly 19,000-1,000,000 naive CD8 T cell samples to test detection sensitivity. CD8 T cells were enriched with RosetteSep CD8+ T Cell Enrichment Cocktail and Ficoll-Paque, followed by ACK red cell lysis. Counted from cysteine to phenylalanine, this CDR3 has 16 amino acids. Kept here is only the CDR3 DNA, which spans 48 bases and is read in frame from base 1. Deletion took 1 base off V and 5 bases off J, with a span of 16 bases between the germline ends. From the germline V gene, CDR1 is MNHEY and CDR2 is SVGEGT.

Sequenced sample: naive CD8+ T cells from blood, with Jurkat cell RNA spiked in. Interpreted using the paper, the cell subset or site label stands for: FACS-sorted CD8+CD4-CCR7+CD45RA+ naive T cells. This receptor was identified in a human donor in good health. Some libraries in this study had Jurkat cell RNA spiked in. This receptor chain uses TRBV6-2 or TRBV6-3 and TRBJ2-3; possibly the D gene is TRBD2, per 6 matching bases. DNA sequence: TGTGCCAGCAGTTACTACGACGGGGGTCGTAAAGATACGCAGTATTTT. Its protein reads: CASSYYDGGRKDTQYF.